This T cell receptor beta chain was profiled in a study of glioma-infiltrating T cells after dendritic cell vaccination (dated by TCRdb to 2016 to 2017). Broadly, across the study: Of the 15 glioblastoma patients in the cohort, all drawn from Phase I and II dendritic cell vaccination trials, 9 were newly diagnosed and 6 had recurrent disease. Autologous tumor lysate-pulsed dendritic cell vaccination was administered to the patients between the early 2000s and the early 2010s. To make the vaccine, monocyte-derived dendritic cells were cultured for about seven days with IL-4 and GM-CSF and then pulsed overnight with autologous tumor lysate. Three intradermal dendritic cell vaccine injections were administered to patients at biweekly intervals in the arm below the axilla. In glioblastoma patients vaccinated with dendritic cells, deep sequencing of TCR beta CDR3 regions served to measure the amount of tumor-infiltrating lymphocytes and to compare repertoires between tumor and blood. TCR sequencing metrics, including TIL content and tumor-blood repertoire overlap, were correlated with survival after dendritic cell vaccination. General study outcomes and caveats: The TCR overlap response model with three groups was called speculative and said to need prospective validation. Longer time to progression and overall survival after dendritic cell vaccination were predicted by higher estimated pretreatment TIL content. TCR clonality showed no direct relationship with survival, which suggests that a diverse polyclonal response may be important. The cohort was small and heterogeneous, few patients had complete blood and tumor sets, and even fewer had initial-recurrent tumor pairs.

Using the immunoSEQ assay, TCRB CDR3 regions were amplified from roughly 1.9 micrograms of genomic DNA, or from all available DNA when less than that was on hand. For multiplex PCR, 60 forward primers for TCR V beta segments and 13 reverse primers for J beta segments were used. To estimate reads per starting template, synthetic control templates were spiked into each sample at limiting dilution. The Illumina HiSeq System generated sequencing reads of 87 bp. Per the authors' processing: To remove PCR and sequencing errors, closely related sequences were merged with a nearest neighbor algorithm. TCR overlap was defined as the percentage of unique tumor TCR beta sequences that were also found in the peripheral blood of the same patient. TCRdb's version of the immuneACCESS table is confined to in-frame rearrangements and falls short of the full clone set. An unresolved V gene accounts for under half of the shortfall where checked; the remainder is of unknown origin. V, J and clone size were drawn from that table, and D and trimming were deduced from the DNA. This sample is represented by 55,000 to 75,000 clones; 81% of them were singletons. Roughly 8.2% of the sample rests with the top ten.

To be selected, patients needed enough residual fresh-frozen tumor tissue and more than two years of available survival data. Molecular status otherwise varied across the glioblastoma patients, but none of them carried an isocitrate dehydrogenase mutation. PBMC were collected before vaccination, two weeks after the third vaccination, and at tumor progression if progression occurred. The Qiagen DNeasy Blood extraction Kit was used for extraction of genomic DNA. About this clone: The specificity of this receptor is unknown. Per-base quality was not reported, and no clone a single base away is much larger than it.

CDR1 is given as SGHRS and CDR2 as YFSETQ, both from the germline V gene. The CDR3 has 16 amino acids, counting the end cysteine and phenylalanine. Only the CDR3 part of the read is kept: 48 bases, read in frame from the first base. V is pared back by 2 bases and J by 1 base, with 12 bases lying between the germline termini. The rearranged chain carries TRBV5-1 and TRBJ2-2; a confident D gene designation cannot be given. The TCR originated in a human donor with glioblastoma. The sequencing used blood, collected before dendritic cell vaccination. The DNA is TGCGCCAGCAGCTTCCTTCGCACAGAGAACACCGGGGAGCTGTTTTTT. This codes for CASSFLRTENTGELFF. This CDR3, with the reference TRBV5-1 and TRBJ2-2 proteins standing in past its ends, gives the full variable domain KAGVTQTPRYLIKTRGQQVTLSCSPISGHRSVSWYQQTPGQGLQFLFEYFSETQRNKGNFPGRFSGRQFSNSRSEMNVSTLELGDSALYLCASSFLRTENTGELFFGEGSRLTVL.